Given below is one T cell receptor (beta chain) in context. It was with unique molecular identifiers that the TCRbeta library was prepared. TCRdb re-called the PCR reads with MiXCR, one entry per CDR3 protein. Altogether about 610,000 distinct CDR3 sequences are present, roughly a tenth being singletons, with the ten largest covering about 4.3%. V was pared by 2 bases and J by 0 bases, with 13 bases between. The length of the CDR3 is 16 residues. CDR1 SGHRS and CDR2 YFSETQ come from the germline V gene. These data come from a study of T-cell reconstitution after alpha-beta-depleted transplantation in children.

This clonotype originated in a human donor who donated a stem cell graft to a child with acute myeloid leukemia. This chain joins TRBV5-1 and TRBJ2-3; D uncertain. The sample was PBMCs from the stem cell graft donor, taken from the stem cell graft. The CDR3 coding sequence is TGCGCCAGCAGCTTAAGGGAACTCCGTAGCACAGATACGCAGTATTTT. Translation: CASSLRELRSTDTQYF.